This T cell receptor beta chain is drawn from a study of beta chain features in type 1 diabetes. The V segment lost 6 bases and the J segment 5 bases; nucleotides outside the gene matches: 15. This CDR3 comprises 17 residues. The germline CDR1 and CDR2 sequences are LNHDA and SQIVND (reference sequence). What was sequenced were expressed TCRB transcripts, since all of the isolated RNA had been reverse transcribed. Assay used: immunoSEQ multiplex PCR; TCRdb lists only in-frame clones, some missing. The sample lists about 110,000 clones, 40% occurring once. The receptor was derived from a woman aged 18-35 years in good health. Material for sequencing was stem cell memory CD4+ T cells from blood. The chain links TRBV19 to TRBJ2-7; TRBD1 matches 11 bases. The DNA of the CDR3 is TGTGCCAGTAGCCCAAACCCAGGACAGGGGGCGCTTCACGAGCAGTACTTC. As protein: CASSPNPGQGALHEQYF.